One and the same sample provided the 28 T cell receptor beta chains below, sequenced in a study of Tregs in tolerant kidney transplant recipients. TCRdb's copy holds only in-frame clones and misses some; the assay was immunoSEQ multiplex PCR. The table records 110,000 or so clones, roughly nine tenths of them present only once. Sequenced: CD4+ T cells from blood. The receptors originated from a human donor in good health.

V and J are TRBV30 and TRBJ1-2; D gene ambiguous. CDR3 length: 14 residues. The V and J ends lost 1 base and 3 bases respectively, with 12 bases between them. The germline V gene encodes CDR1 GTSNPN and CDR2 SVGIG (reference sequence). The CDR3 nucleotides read TGTGCCTGGAGTGCCGCCTCCCACTACTATGGCTACACCTTC. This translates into CAWSAASHYYGYTF.

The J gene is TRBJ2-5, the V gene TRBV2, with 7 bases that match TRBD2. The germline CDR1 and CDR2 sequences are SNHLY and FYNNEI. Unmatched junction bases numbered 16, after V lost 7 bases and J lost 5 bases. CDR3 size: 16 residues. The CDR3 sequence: CASNMREGPVVETQYF. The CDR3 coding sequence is TGTGCCAGCAACATGAGGGAGGGCCCCGTGGTTGAGACCCAGTACTTC. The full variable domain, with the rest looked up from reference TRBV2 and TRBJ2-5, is EPEVTQTPSHQVTQMGQEVILRCVPISNHLYFYWYRQILGQKVEFLVSFYNNEISEKSEIFDDQFSVERPDGSNFTLKIRSTKLEDSAMYFCASNMREGPVVETQYFGPGTRLLVL.

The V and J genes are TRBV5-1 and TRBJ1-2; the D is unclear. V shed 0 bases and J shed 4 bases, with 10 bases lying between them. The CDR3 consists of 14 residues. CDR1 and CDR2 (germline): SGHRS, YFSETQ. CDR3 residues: CASSLAGPGYGYTF. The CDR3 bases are TGCGCCAGCAGCTTGGCCGGGCCCGGCTATGGCTACACCTTC.

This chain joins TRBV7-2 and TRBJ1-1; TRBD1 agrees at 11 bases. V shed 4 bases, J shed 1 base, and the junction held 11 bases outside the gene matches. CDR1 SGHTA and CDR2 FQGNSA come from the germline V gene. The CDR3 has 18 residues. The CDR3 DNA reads TGTGCCAGCAGCTCTCCCCGGCGGGGGACAGGGGGGAACACTGAAGCTTTCTTT. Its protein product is CASSSPRRGTGGNTEAFF.

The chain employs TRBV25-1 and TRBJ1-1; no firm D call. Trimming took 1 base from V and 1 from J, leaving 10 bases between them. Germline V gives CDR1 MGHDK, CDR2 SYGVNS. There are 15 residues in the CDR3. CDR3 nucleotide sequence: TGTGCCAGCAGTGAATTACGGGGATCGAACACTGAAGCTTTCTTT. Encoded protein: CASSELRGSNTEAFF.

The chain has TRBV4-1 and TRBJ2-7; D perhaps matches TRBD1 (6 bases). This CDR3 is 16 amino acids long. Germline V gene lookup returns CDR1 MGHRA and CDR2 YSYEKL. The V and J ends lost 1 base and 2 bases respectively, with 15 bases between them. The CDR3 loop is CASSQVPGVTPYEQYF. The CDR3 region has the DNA TGCGCCAGCAGCCAAGTCCCAGGGGTAACACCCTACGAGCAGTACTTC.

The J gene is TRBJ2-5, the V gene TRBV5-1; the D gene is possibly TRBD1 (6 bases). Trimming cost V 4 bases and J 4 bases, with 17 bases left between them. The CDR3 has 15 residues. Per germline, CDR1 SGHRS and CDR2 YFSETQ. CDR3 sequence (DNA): TGCGCCAGCAGCAGGGACACCACCCGGGGAGAGACCCAGTACTTC. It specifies CASSRDTTRGETQYF.

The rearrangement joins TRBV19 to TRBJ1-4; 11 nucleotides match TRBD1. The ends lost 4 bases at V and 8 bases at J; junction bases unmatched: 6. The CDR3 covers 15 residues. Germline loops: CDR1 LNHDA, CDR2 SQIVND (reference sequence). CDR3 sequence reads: CASSKTGTGGEKLFF. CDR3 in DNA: TGTGCCAGTAGTAAAACCGGGACAGGGGGAGAAAAACTGTTTTTT.

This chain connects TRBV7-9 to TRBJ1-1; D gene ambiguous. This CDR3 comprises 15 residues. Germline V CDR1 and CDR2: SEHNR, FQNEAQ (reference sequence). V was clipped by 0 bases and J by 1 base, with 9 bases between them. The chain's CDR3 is CASSLAYPKNTEAFF. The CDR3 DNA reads TGTGCCAGCAGCTTAGCGTACCCCAAGAACACTGAAGCTTTCTTT.

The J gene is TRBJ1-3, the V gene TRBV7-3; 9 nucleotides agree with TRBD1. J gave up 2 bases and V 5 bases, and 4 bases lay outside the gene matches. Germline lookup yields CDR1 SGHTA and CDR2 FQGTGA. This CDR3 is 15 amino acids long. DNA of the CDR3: TGTGCCAGCAGCGCAACAGGGGGCCCTGGAAACACCATATATTTT. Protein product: CASSATGGPGNTIYF.

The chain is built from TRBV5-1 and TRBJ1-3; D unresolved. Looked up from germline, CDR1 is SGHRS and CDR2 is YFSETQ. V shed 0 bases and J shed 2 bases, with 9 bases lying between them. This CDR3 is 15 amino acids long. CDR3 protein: CASSLEGLAGNTIYF. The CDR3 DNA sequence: TGCGCCAGCAGCTTGGAGGGTCTTGCTGGAAACACCATATATTTT. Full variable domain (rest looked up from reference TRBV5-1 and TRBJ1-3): KAGVTQTPRYLIKTRGQQVTLSCSPISGHRSVSWYQQTPGQGLQFLFEYFSETQRNKGNFPGRFSGRQFSNSRSEMNVSTLELGDSALYLCASSLEGLAGNTIYFGEGSWLTVV.

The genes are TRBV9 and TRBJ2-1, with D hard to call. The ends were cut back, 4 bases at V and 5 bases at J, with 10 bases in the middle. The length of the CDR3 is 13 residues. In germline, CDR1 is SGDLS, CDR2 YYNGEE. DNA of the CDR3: TGTGCCAGCAGCCGGGCTCGCAACAATGAGCAGTTCTTC. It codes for CASSRARNNEQFF.

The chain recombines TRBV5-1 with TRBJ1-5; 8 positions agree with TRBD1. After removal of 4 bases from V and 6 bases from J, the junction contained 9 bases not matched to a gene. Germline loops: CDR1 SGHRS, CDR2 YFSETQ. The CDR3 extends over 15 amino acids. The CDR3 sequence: CASSDPGQVGQPQHF. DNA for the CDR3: TGCGCCAGCAGCGACCCGGGACAGGTGGGTCAGCCCCAGCATTTT.

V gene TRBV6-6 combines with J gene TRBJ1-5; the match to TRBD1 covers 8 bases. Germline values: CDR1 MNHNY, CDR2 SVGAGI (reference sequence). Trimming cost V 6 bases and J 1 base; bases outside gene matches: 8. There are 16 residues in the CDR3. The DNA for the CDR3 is TGTGCCAGCAGAACGCTGACAGGGGACAGCAATCAGCCCCAGCATTTT. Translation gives CASRTLTGDSNQPQHF.

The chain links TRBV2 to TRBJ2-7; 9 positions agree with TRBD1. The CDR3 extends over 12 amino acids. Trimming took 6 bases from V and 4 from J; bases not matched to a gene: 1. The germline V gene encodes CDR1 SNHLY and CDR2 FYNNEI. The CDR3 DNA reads TGTGCCAGCAGCGGACAGGGGTACGAGCAGTACTTC. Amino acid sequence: CASSGQGYEQYF.

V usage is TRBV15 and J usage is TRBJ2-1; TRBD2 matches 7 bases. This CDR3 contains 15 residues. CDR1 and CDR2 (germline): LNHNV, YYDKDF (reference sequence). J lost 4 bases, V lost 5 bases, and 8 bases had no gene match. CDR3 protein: CATSRLAGNYNEQFF. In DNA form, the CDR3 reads TGTGCCACCAGCCGACTAGCAGGAAATTACAATGAGCAGTTCTTC.

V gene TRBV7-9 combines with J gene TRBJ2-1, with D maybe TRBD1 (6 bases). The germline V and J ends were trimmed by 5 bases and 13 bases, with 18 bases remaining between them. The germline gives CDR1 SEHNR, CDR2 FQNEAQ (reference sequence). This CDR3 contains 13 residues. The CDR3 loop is CASSQGHAGFQFF. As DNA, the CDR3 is TGTGCCAGCAGCCAGGGACATGCTGGATTTCAGTTCTTC.

This CDR3 is CASEKTGVSNTEAFF. The DNA for the CDR3 is TGTGCCAGCGAGAAGACAGGGGTGAGTAACACTGAAGCTTTCTTT. The V and J genes are TRBV2 and TRBJ1-1; 8 bases map to TRBD1. Trimming took 8 bases from V and 2 from J; bases not matched to a gene: 10. CDR1 is SNHLY and CDR2 is FYNNEI in the germline V gene. The CDR3 covers 15 residues. Full variable domain (rest looked up from reference TRBV2 and TRBJ1-1): EPEVTQTPSHQVTQMGQEVILRCVPISNHLYFYWYRQILGQKVEFLVSFYNNEISEKSEIFDDQFSVERPDGSNFTLKIRSTKLEDSAMYFCASEKTGVSNTEAFFGQGTRLTVV.

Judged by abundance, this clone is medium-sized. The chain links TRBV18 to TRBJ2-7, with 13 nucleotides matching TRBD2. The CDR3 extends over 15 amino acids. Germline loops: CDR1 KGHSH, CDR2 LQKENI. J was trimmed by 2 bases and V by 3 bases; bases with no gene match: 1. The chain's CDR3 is CASSPTSGGTYEQYF. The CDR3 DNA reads TGTGCCAGCTCACCGACTAGCGGGGGGACCTACGAGCAGTACTTC.

This CDR3 reads CASSLDGLKSEAFF. The CDR3 DNA reads TGTGCCAGCAGCTTGGACGGGCTGAAATCTGAAGCTTTCTTT. This rearrangement joins TRBV7-9 to TRBJ1-1; D not resolved. The CDR3 is made up of 14 amino acids. V was trimmed by 3 bases and J by 6 bases, leaving 14 bases between them. Germline CDR1 and CDR2: SEHNR and FQNEAQ (reference sequence).

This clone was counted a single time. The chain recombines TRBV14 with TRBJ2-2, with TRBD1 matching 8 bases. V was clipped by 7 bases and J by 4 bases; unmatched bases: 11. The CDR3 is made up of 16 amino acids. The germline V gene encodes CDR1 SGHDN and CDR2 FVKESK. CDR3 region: CASTPSNTGGTGELFF. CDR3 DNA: TGTGCCAGCACCCCGAGCAATACAGGGGGCACCGGGGAGCTGTTTTTT.

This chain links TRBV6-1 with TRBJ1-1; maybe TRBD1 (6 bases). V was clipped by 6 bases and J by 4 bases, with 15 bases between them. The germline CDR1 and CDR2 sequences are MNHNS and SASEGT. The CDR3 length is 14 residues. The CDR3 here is CASRMDSPGTEAFF. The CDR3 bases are TGTGCCAGCAGGATGGACAGCCCAGGCACTGAAGCTTTCTTT.

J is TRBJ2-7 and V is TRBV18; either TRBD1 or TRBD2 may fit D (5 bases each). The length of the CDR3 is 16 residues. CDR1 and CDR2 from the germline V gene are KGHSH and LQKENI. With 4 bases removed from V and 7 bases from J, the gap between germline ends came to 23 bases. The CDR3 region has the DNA TGTGCCAGCTCACGCCAGGGTGACAGCTTTGGGGGTGAGCAGTACTTC. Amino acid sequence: CASSRQGDSFGGEQYF.

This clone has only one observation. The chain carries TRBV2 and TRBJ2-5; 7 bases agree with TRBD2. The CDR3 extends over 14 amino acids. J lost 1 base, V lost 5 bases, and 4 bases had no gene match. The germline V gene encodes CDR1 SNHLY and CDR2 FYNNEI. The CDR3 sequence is CASSRPGGQETQYF. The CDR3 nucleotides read TGTGCCAGCAGTAGGCCGGGGGGCCAAGAGACCCAGTACTTC.

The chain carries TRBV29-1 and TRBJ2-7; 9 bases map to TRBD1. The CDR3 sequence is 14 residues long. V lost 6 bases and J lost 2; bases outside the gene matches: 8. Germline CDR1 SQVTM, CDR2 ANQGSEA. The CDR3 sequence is CSVRTGVYPYEQYF. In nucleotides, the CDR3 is TGCAGCGTGCGGACAGGGGTTTATCCCTACGAGCAGTACTTC.

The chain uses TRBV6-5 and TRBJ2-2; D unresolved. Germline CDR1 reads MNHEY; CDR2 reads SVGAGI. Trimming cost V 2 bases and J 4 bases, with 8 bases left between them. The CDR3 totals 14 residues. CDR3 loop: CASSYRPGTGELFF. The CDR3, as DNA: TGTGCCAGCAGTTACAGGCCAGGCACCGGGGAGCTGTTTTTT.

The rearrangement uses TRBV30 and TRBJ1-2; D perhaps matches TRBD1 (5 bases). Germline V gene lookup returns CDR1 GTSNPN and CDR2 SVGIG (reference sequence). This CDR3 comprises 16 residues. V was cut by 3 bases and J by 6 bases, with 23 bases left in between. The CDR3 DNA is TGTGCCTGGAGCCCCCCCGGGACTAAAGGGGAGGATGGCTACACCTTC. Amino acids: CAWSPPGTKGEDGYTF.

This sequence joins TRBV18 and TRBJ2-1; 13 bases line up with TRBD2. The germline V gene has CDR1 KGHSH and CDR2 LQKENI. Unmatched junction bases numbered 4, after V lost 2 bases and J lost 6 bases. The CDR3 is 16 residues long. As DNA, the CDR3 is TGTGCCAGCTCACCAGAGGGGACTAGCGGGATCAATGAGCAGTTCTTC. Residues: CASSPEGTSGINEQFF.